The following is a T cell receptor (beta chain) sequence with its context. The antigen is unknown. The entry originates in a study of cytomegalovirus exposure and HLA in healthy donors. General observations from the study: Rare sequences made up most TCRs, while some public TCRs were found in many donors.

The CDR3 consists of 17 residues. V lost 2 bases and J 7 bases, leaving 25 bases between the germline ends. From germline, CDR1 is SGHDT and CDR2 YYEEEE. The study ran its PCR with 60 Vbeta and 13 Jbeta primers. Here immunoSEQ multiplex PCR was the method, and the copy in TCRdb shows in-frame clones only, minus some. The data contain around 100,000 clones, around 84% of them seen just once; the ten biggest clones take up around 2.3%. The rearrangement uses TRBV5-6 and TRBJ2-7; D is possibly TRBD2 (6 bases). The TCR originated in a man between 18 and 35 years old in good health and CMV-seronegative. The sample taken for sequencing was PBMCs. CDR3 bases: TGTGCCAGCAGCTTCATCGGCGATCCGGGGGAAACGGGGGAGCAGTACTTC. The encoded protein is CASSFIGDPGETGEQYF.